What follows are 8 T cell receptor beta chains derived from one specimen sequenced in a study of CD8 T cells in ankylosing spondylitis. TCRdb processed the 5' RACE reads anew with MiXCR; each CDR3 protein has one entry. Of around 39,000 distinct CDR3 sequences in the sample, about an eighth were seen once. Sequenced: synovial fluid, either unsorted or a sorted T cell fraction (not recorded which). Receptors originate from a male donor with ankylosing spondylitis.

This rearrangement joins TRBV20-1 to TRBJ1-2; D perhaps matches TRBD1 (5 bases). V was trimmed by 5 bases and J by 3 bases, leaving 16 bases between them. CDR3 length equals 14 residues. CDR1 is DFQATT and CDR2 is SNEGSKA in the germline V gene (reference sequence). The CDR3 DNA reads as TGCAGTGCTGGCTTCAGGGAAGGGTACTATGGCTACACCTTC. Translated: CSAGFREGYYGYTF.

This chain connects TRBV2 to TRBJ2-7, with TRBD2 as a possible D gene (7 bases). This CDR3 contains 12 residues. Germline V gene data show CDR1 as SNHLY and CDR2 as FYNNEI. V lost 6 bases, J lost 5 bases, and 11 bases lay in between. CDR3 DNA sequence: TGTGCCAGCAGCCAAGGGGGGGACGAGCAGTACTTC. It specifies CASSQGGDEQYF.

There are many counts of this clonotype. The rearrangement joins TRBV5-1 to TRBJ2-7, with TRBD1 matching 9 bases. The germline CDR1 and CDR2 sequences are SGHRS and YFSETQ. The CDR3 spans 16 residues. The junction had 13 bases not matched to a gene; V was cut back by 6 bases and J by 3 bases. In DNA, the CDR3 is TGCGCCAGCACCCCCGGATGGGACAGGGCCATCTACGAGCAGTACTTC. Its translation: CASTPGWDRAIYEQYF.

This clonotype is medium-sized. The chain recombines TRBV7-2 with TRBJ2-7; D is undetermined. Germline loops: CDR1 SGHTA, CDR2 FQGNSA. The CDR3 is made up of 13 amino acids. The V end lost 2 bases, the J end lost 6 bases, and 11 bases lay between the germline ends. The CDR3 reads CASSLTLRGEQYF. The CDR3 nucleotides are TGTGCCAGCAGCTTAACGCTGAGAGGCGAGCAGTACTTC. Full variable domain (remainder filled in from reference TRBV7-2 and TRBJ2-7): GAGVSQSPSNKVTEKGKDVELRCDPISGHTALYWYRQSLGQGLEFLIYFQGNSAPDKSGLPSDRFSAERTGGSVSTLTIQRTQQEDSAVYLCASSLTLRGEQYFGPGTRLTVT.

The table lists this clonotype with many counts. CDR3 DNA: TGTGCCAGCAGTTACCATGGGACAGGGGGCACTGAAGCTTTCTTT. It yields the protein CASSYHGTGGTEAFF. The J gene is TRBJ1-1, the V gene TRBV6-5; 11 bases are a match to TRBD1. Germline V gives CDR1 MNHEY, CDR2 SVGAGI. The CDR3 spans 15 residues. The ends lost 2 bases at V and 4 bases at J; junction bases unmatched: 3.

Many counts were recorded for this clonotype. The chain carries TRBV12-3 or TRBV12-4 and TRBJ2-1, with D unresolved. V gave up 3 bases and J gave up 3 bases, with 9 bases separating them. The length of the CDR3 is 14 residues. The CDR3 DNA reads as TGTGCCAGCAGTTTGGGCCCGGTCTACAATGAGCAGTTCTTC. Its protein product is CASSLGPVYNEQFF.

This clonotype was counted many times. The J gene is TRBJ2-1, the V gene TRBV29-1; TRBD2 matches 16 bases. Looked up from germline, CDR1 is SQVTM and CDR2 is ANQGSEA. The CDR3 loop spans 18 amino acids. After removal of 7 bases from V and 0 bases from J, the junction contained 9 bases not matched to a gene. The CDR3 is CSAPGLAGGPSSYNEQFF. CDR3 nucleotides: TGCAGCGCCCCGGGACTAGCGGGAGGGCCCAGCTCCTACAATGAGCAGTTCTTC.

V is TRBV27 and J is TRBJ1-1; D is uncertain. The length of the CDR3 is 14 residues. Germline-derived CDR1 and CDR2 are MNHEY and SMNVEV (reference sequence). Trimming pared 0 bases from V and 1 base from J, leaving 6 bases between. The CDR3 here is CASSLSGRNTEAFF. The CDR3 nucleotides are TGTGCCAGCAGTTTATCGGGAAGGAACACTGAAGCTTTCTTT.